What follows are 16 T cell receptor beta chains derived from one specimen sequenced in a study of T cell responses to AZD1222 COVID-19 vaccine. Clones were read by immunoSEQ multiplex PCR, and TCRdb kept only the in-frame ones, dropping some. Of fewer than 120,000 clones in the sample, about four fifths were seen once. The sample was peripheral blood, taken on day 0 of AZD1222 vaccination. These TCRs come from an adult in good health.

The chain combines TRBV10-3 with TRBJ2-7; 10 bases match TRBD1. V lost 8 bases, J lost 2 bases, and 6 bases stayed unmatched. The CDR3 extends over 14 amino acids. Looked up from germline, CDR1 is ENHRY and CDR2 is SYGVKD. The CDR3 here is CAIEGGQGAYEQYF. The CDR3 DNA follows: TGTGCCATCGAGGGAGGACAGGGGGCCTACGAGCAGTACTTC.

The sample holds a few counts of this clone. The rearrangement links TRBV2 to TRBJ1-2; 8 bases fit TRBD1. This CDR3 spans 14 amino acids. The germline V gene encodes CDR1 SNHLY and CDR2 FYNNEI. V shed 6 bases and J 4 bases; nucleotides not matched to a gene: 7. The CDR3 nucleotides read TGTGCCAGCAGATGGGACAGGACCGTCTATGGCTACACCTTC. This sequence encodes CASRWDRTVYGYTF.

V and J are TRBV9 and TRBJ1-2, with 12 bases that match TRBD1. This CDR3 comprises 16 residues. V lost 4 bases to trimming and J lost 5 bases; unmatched junction nucleotides: 9. Looked up from germline, CDR1 is SGDLS and CDR2 is YYNGEE. CDR3 DNA: TGTGCCAGCAGCATAGACCGGGACAGGGGGCTGTATGGCTACACCTTC. Its protein is CASSIDRDRGLYGYTF.

The chain employs TRBV7-2 and TRBJ1-5; D ambiguous. Trimming shortened V by 5 bases and J by 1 base, and 9 bases separated the two germline ends. The CDR3 has 14 residues. Looked up from germline, CDR1 is SGHTA and CDR2 is FQGNSA. The CDR3 protein is CASSHGLSNQPQHF. As DNA, the CDR3 is TGTGCCAGCAGCCACGGACTGAGCAATCAGCCCCAGCATTTT.

The chain uses TRBV12-3 or TRBV12-4 and TRBJ1-1, with TRBD1 matching 7 bases. V dropped 2 bases and J dropped 7; count of bases not matched to a gene: 4. The CDR3 length is 13 residues. This chain's CDR3 is CASSLYRDSEAFF. The CDR3 coding sequence is TGTGCCAGCAGTTTATATCGGGACAGTGAAGCTTTCTTT.

The chain links TRBV7-9 to TRBJ2-5; TRBD1 aligns across 8 bases. Germline assignment: CDR1 SEHNR and CDR2 FQNEAQ (reference sequence). This CDR3 has 16 residues. V was clipped by 5 bases and J by 2 bases; unmatched bases: 10. This CDR3 is CASSPPGTGFQETQYF. In nucleotides, the CDR3 is TGTGCCAGCAGCCCTCCCGGGACAGGATTTCAAGAGACCCAGTACTTC.

This clone has only a few counts. The rearrangement links TRBV29-1 to TRBJ2-7, with 8 bases identical to TRBD1. Germline CDR1 SQVTM, CDR2 ANQGSEA. This CDR3 contains 16 residues. Trimming removed 4 bases from V and 1 base from J; junction bases left unmatched: 12. The CDR3 reads CSVAPRTGSLSYEQYF. The CDR3 bases are TGCAGCGTTGCCCCAAGGACAGGGTCGCTATCCTACGAGCAGTACTTC.

This sequence joins TRBV5-1 and TRBJ2-7; the D gene is possibly TRBD2 (6 bases). The CDR3 is 16 amino acids. The V end lost 4 bases, the J end lost 6 bases, and 23 bases lay between the germline ends. Germline-derived CDR1 and CDR2 are SGHRS and YFSETQ. Here the CDR3 DNA reads TGCGCCAGCAGCATACTGGGTGGCGGGGCACTCCGCGAGCAGTACTTC. Protein sequence: CASSILGGGALREQYF.

Only one count was recorded for this clone. V usage is TRBV28 and J usage is TRBJ2-7; 10 nucleotides line up with TRBD1. The junction had 5 bases not matched to a gene; V was cut back by 5 bases and J by 1 base. This CDR3 contains 15 residues. From germline, CDR1 is MDHEN and CDR2 SYDVKM. The CDR3 DNA reads as TGTGCCAGCAGTAGGACAGGGGGGGGATCCTACGAGCAGTACTTC. This gives the protein CASSRTGGGSYEQYF.

This clone was observed once. CDR3 residues: CASRPGGVSQPQHF. For the CDR3, the DNA is TGTGCCAGCAGGCCAGGGGGCGTCAGTCAGCCCCAGCATTTT. The chain joins TRBV27 to TRBJ1-5; 8 bases agree with TRBD1. The V gene's germline CDR1 is MNHEY and CDR2 SMNVEV (reference sequence). The CDR3 covers 14 residues. The V gene end was trimmed by 6 bases and the J gene end by 6 bases; junction bases not matched to a gene: 7.

V usage is TRBV7-9 and J usage is TRBJ1-1; possibly TRBD1 for D (5 bases). Germline CDR1 and CDR2: SEHNR and FQNEAQ (reference sequence). This CDR3 has 14 residues. The V gene lost 4 bases and the J gene lost 10 bases, with 19 bases spanning the gap. The CDR3 reads CASSSRGDGGRAFF. The CDR3 DNA sequence: TGTGCCAGCAGCTCCCGGGGGGACGGAGGGAGAGCTTTCTTT.

The chain has TRBV18 and TRBJ1-6; unclear D gene. V lost 3 bases to trimming and J lost 5 bases, with 8 bases between them. This CDR3 has 14 residues. Germline lookup yields CDR1 KGHSH and CDR2 LQKENI. CDR3 DNA: TGTGCCAGCTCACCCTCCGCCGATAATTCACCCCTCCACTTT. Protein: CASSPSADNSPLHF.

There are a few counts of this clone. The genes are TRBV2 and TRBJ2-1, with 8 bases matching TRBD2. The V gene end was trimmed by 6 bases and the J gene end by 2 bases; junction bases not matched to a gene: 9. The CDR3 extends over 16 amino acids. Per germline, CDR1 SNHLY and CDR2 FYNNEI. The chain's CDR3 is CASRARTSSPYNEQFF. The CDR3, as DNA: TGTGCCAGCAGGGCCAGGACTAGCTCGCCCTACAATGAGCAGTTCTTC.

The chain has TRBV2 and TRBJ1-3; no definite D call. The CDR3 runs to 10 residues. V was pared by 4 bases and J by 5 bases, with 0 bases between. Germline loops: CDR1 SNHLY, CDR2 FYNNEI. The CDR3 DNA sequence: TGTGCCAGCAGTGGAAACACCATATATTTT. Protein product: CASSGNTIYF.

This clone appeared a few times. This chain joins TRBV7-3 and TRBJ1-2; perhaps TRBD1 as D (5 bases). V dropped 6 bases and J dropped 1 base, with 15 bases sitting between them. CDR1 is SGHTA and CDR2 is FQGTGA in the germline V gene. CDR3 length: 15 residues. This chain's CDR3 is CASSPGHSSNYGYTF. The CDR3 nucleotides read TGTGCCAGCAGTCCAGGACACTCGAGTAACTATGGCTACACCTTC.

This sequence joins TRBV19 and TRBJ1-5, with D maybe TRBD1 (5 bases). The V end was cut by 2 bases, the J end by 4 bases, with 9 bases between. Germline assignment: CDR1 LNHDA and CDR2 SQIVND (reference sequence). This CDR3 has 14 amino acids. The CDR3 nucleotides are TGTGCCAGTAGTATACAGGGCCTAAATCAGCCCCAGCATTTT. Encoded protein: CASSIQGLNQPQHF.